The present TCR beta chain was sequenced within a study of cytomegalovirus exposure and HLA in healthy donors. Study observations and caveats: Reports described diagnosis of cytomegalovirus status by the classifier as highly specific and sensitive.

With respect to this clone: Its specificity is unknown.

The PCR contained 60 Vbeta and 13 Jbeta primers. Measured with immunoSEQ multiplex PCR; TCRdb has only the in-frame clones, and not every one. The repertoire holds around 200,000 clones, with roughly 85% as singletons. Germline CDR1 is MRHNA and CDR2 is SNTAGT. Unmatched junction bases numbered 4, after V lost 6 bases and J lost 1 base. This CDR3 spans 15 amino acids. Among the donors, all were healthy bone marrow donors. Unrecorded immune exposures were likely, despite nominal health at sampling. The sequenced material came from PBMCs. V usage is TRBV6-4 and J usage is TRBJ2-3; TRBD1 matches 10 bases. The source is a woman between 50 and 59 years old in good health and CMV-seronegative. The CDR3 loop reads CASRGQGKGTDTQYF. CDR3 nucleotides: TGTGCCAGCAGGGGACAGGGGAAAGGCACAGATACGCAGTATTTT.